The clone carrying this TCR beta chain was counted ten times or more. Germline V gene data show CDR1 as PRHDT and CDR2 as FYEKMQ (reference sequence). The CDR3 extends over 16 amino acids. Unmatched junction bases numbered 12, after V lost 5 bases and J lost 5 bases. Preparing the TCRbeta library involved the use of unique molecular identifiers. TCRdb used MiXCR to reprocess the PCR reads, holding one entry per CDR3 protein. The data hold 200,000 or so distinct CDR3 sequences, with around 5.9% observed a single time. The data belong to a study of T-cell reconstitution after alpha-beta-depleted transplantation in children.

This receptor was identified in a girl under two years old with combined immunodeficiency, due to receive a stem cell transplant. The sequencing used PBMCs, collected before TCRalphabeta/CD19-depleted stem cell transplant. This chain links TRBV13 with TRBJ1-1; 9 nucleotides agree with TRBD1. The chain's CDR3 is CASSVSMTGGYTEAFF. The CDR3 nucleotides read TGTGCCAGCAGCGTATCCATGACAGGGGGGTATACTGAAGCTTTCTTT.